These 10 T cell receptor beta chains originate from one sample sequenced in a study of Tregs in tolerant kidney transplant recipients. Some clones are missing from TCRdb's copy, which holds only in-frame ones; the method was immunoSEQ multiplex PCR. This table holds under 35,000 clones. The sample consisted of CD8+ T cells from blood, taken before the transplant. All receptors come from a human donor who received a combined kidney and bone marrow transplant.

Note on this clone: The sequenced fragment ends 3 residues before the CDR3 boundary, so the rest is inferred from the germline J gene. This chain joins TRBV11-1 and TRBJ2-7; D remains ambiguous. The ends were cut back, 1 base at V and 3 bases at J, with 4 bases in the middle. CDR1 SGHAT and CDR2 FQDESV come from the germline V gene (reference sequence). The CDR3 has 12 amino acids. CDR3 bases read: TGTGCCAGCAGCTTAGATATCTACGAG. Encoded protein: CASSLDIYE. The whole CDR3 region reads CASSLDIYEQYF.

Comment on this clone: The read comes to an end 3 residues before the CDR3 does, leaving the germline J gene to fill in the end. V gene TRBV19 combines with J gene TRBJ2-1; D is undetermined. Germline assignment: CDR1 LNHDA and CDR2 SQIVND (reference sequence). The CDR3 consists of 12 residues. V was shortened by 1 base and J by 7 bases, with 5 bases between the two germline ends. The chain's CDR3 is CASSIALNEQFF. The sequenced part of the CDR3 DNA is TGTGCCAGTAGTATAGCACTGAATGAG.

Incomplete CDR3 DNA: TGTGCCAGAGGAAACCCGACAGTGAGCACCGGGGAG. This translates into CARGNPTVSTGE. The full CDR3 protein is CARGNPTVSTGELFF. V is TRBV19 and J is TRBJ2-2; TRBD1 is a possible D gene (5 bases). The read is 3 residues too short to cover the CDR3 end, so that end is filled in from the germline J gene. Germline V gene lookup returns CDR1 LNHDA and CDR2 SQIVND (reference sequence). The CDR3 loop spans 15 amino acids. V was shortened by 9 bases and J by 4 bases, with 18 bases between the two germline ends. Variable domain in full (rest from reference TRBV19 and TRBJ2-2): DGGITQSPKYLFRKEGQNVTLSCEQNLNHDAMYWYRQDPGQGLRLIYYSQIVNDFQKGDIAEGYSVSREKKESFPLTVTSAQKNPTAFYLCARGNPTVSTGELFFGEGSRLTVL.

The CDR3 reads CASRWTFTSSYEQYF. The covered CDR3 bases are TGTGCCAGCAGGTGGACTTTCACAAGCTCCTACGAG. The chain has TRBV6-4 and TRBJ2-7; D is perhaps TRBD2 (5 bases). The read comes to an end 3 residues before the CDR3 does, leaving the germline J gene to fill in the end. The CDR3 loop spans 15 amino acids. Germline CDR1 MRHNA, CDR2 SNTAGT. Trimming took off 6 bases at V and 0 bases at J, with 15 bases between the two ends.

On this clone: With the read ending 3 residues before the CDR3 end, the germline J gene is used to fill in that end. The chain employs TRBV28 and TRBJ1-1; D is unresolved. This CDR3 is 14 amino acids long. CDR1 is MDHEN and CDR2 is SYDVKM in the germline V gene. Trimming removed 6 bases at V and 1 base at J, with 12 bases between. This chain's CDR3 is CASSSSAGNTEAFF. The part of the CDR3 DNA that was read is TGTGCCAGCAGCTCATCCGCAGGGAACACTGAA.

As for this clone: The read gets to within 3 residues of the CDR3 end, and the germline J gene fills in the rest. This chain joins TRBV19 and TRBJ2-7, with D possibly matching TRBD2 (6 bases). This CDR3 contains 15 residues. Germline values: CDR1 LNHDA, CDR2 SQIVND (reference sequence). Trimming shortened V by 5 bases and J by 2 bases, and 16 bases separated the two germline ends. The covered CDR3 bases are TGTGCCAGTAGTCCCCACGGAGGGCAAACCTACGAG. It codes for CASSPHGGQTYE. The CDR3 in full is CASSPHGGQTYEQYF.

As regards this clone: The read ends 3 residues before the CDR3 terminus; that terminus is restored from the germline J gene. The V call is TRBV5-1, the J call TRBJ2-1, with D tentatively TRBD1 (5 bases). From germline, CDR1 is SGHRS and CDR2 YFSETQ. This CDR3 contains 15 residues. V was shortened by 0 bases and J by 4 bases, with 11 bases between the two germline ends. The CDR3 DNA, read in part, is TGCGCCAGCAGCTTGGTAGGGGCTGGTTACAATGAG. Translation gives CASSLVGAGYNE. In full, the CDR3 reads CASSLVGAGYNEQFF.

Comment on this clone: The CDR3 extends 3 residues past the end of the read, so its final part is completed from the germline J gene. The rearrangement joins TRBV19 to TRBJ2-1, with 7 positions matching TRBD2. The CDR3 spans 15 residues. Germline V gives CDR1 LNHDA, CDR2 SQIVND (reference sequence). The V segment lost 7 bases and the J segment 1 base; nucleotides outside the gene matches: 7. The covered CDR3 bases are TGTGCCAGTACAGATGGCGGGAGTTCCTACAATGAG. Protein product: CASTDGGSSYNE. The full CDR3 sequence reads CASTDGGSSYNEQFF.

CDR3 sequence: CAWSVLGSGPHDEQFF. Partial CDR3 DNA: TGTGCCTGGAGCGTTCTAGGGAGCGGACCACACGATGAG. V gene TRBV30 combines with J gene TRBJ2-1; perhaps TRBD2 as D (5 bases). The CDR3 end lies 3 residues beyond the end of the read and is filled in from the germline J gene. Germline CDR1 GTSNPN, CDR2 SVGIG (reference sequence). This CDR3 is 16 amino acids long. V lost 3 bases, J lost 8 bases, and 23 bases lay in between.

A note on this clone: The read ends 3 residues early relative to the CDR3; the germline J gene fills the gap. The V call is TRBV7-9, the J call TRBJ2-3; perhaps TRBD1 as D (5 bases). CDR1 and CDR2 (germline): SEHNR, FQNEAQ (reference sequence). The CDR3 contains 14 residues. The V and J ends lost 0 bases and 6 bases respectively, with 10 bases between them. CDR3 sequence reads: CASSLAQGADTQYF. The covered CDR3 bases are TGTGCCAGCAGCTTAGCCCAAGGGGCTGATACG.